This T cell receptor beta chain was observed in a study of TIL therapy for anti-PD-1-resistant metastatic lung cancer. Study-level information: Tumors had a median PD-L1 proportion score of more than 5%. Tumors carried a median roughly 1.6 non-synonymous mutations per megabase. Several tumors were EGFR-mutant and two were ALK-rearranged.

The ends lost 1 base at V and 3 bases at J; junction bases unmatched: 14. The CDR3 length is 18 residues. Germline-derived CDR1 and CDR2 are SGHTA and FQGNSA. Indicated time point: pre-treatment sample, taken before nivolumab and TIL therapy. This was the immunoSEQ v3 assay. Sequenced by immunoSEQ multiplex PCR; TCRdb stores in-frame clones only, minus some. The table lists some 52,000 clones, less than 80% of them singletons, with about 4.8% in the top ten. This clonotype was obtained from a woman aged 30-79 years with non-small cell lung cancer. The chain uses TRBV7-2 and TRBJ2-7; 8 bases are shared with TRBD1. The source material was blood, sampled at baseline. CDR3 sequence reads: CASSLVWGQVGGFYEQYF. CDR3 bases: TGTGCCAGCAGCTTAGTCTGGGGACAGGTAGGGGGTTTCTACGAGCAGTACTTC.